The source of this T cell receptor beta chain is a study of vaccination effects on CD4 cells after COVID-19. Study information: Sampling occurred a median 72 days post second dose, range 14 to 241. Study-level results: Convalescent patients were few in the study, and early post-infection timepoints were absent.

Sequencing followed a ViraFEST assay step that expanded antigen-specific CD4+ T cells with viral peptide pools. When around nine days of culture had elapsed, CD4+ T cells were isolated. The cohort was immunized with two doses of either the BNT162b2 or mRNA-1273 vaccine. This table comes from immunoSEQ multiplex PCR, and its TCRdb copy is limited to in-frame clones, with some not included. The table shows almost 30,000 clones, with roughly four fifths occurring only once. V was trimmed by 2 bases and J by 3 bases, leaving 6 bases between them. The CDR3 spans 13 residues. Per the germline V gene, CDR1 is MNHEY and CDR2 is SMNVEV (reference sequence). Details on this clone: The target antigen is unknown.

The chain links TRBV27 to TRBJ2-3; D ambiguous. Here the sequenced sample was CD4+ T cells from PBMCs cultured with HCoV-OC43 spike peptides, taken after COVID-19 vaccination. The sample's subset: HCoV-OC43 spike overlapping peptide pool stimulation. The receptor was derived from a human donor who received a COVID-19 vaccine. CDR3 coding DNA: TGTGCCAGCAGTTTAATGGGGACAGATACGCAGTATTTT. Translating gives CASSLMGTDTQYF.